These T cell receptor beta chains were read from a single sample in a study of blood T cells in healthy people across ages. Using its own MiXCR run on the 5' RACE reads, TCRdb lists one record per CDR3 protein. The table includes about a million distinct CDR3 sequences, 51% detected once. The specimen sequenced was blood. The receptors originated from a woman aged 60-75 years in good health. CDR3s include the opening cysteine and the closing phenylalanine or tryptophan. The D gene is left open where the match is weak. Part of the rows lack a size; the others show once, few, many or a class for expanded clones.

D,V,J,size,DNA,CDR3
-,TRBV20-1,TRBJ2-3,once,TGCAGTGCTGAGGGTCGTAGCGGTCTGGCAGATACGCAGTATTTT,CSAEGRSGLADTQYF
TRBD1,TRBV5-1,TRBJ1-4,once,TGCGCCAGCAGCTTGCAAGGGGGCGCGCAACCGAATGAAAAACTGTTTTTT,CASSLQGGAQPNEKLFF
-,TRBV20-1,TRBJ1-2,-,TGCAGTGCCAATCCTGACATCAACTATGGCTACACCTTC,CSANPDINYGYTF
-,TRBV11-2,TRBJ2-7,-,TGTGCCAGCAGACCCGATCTAGCTTCCTACGAGCAGTACTTC,CASRPDLASYEQYF
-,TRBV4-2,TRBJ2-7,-,TGTGCCAGCAGCCAAGATTTCAGTGCCTACGAGCAGTACTTC,CASSQDFSAYEQYF
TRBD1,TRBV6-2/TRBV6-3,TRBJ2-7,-,TGTGCCAGCAGTCCGATACCCCGGACAGGGAGTAAAATTGAATCCTACGAGCAGTACTTC,CASSPIPRTGSKIESYEQYF
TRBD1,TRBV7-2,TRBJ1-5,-,TGTGCCAGCAGCTTAGGACAGGGGGCGAAAGGCAATCAGCCCCAGCATTTT,CASSLGQGAKGNQPQHF
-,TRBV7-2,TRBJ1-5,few,TGTGCCAGCAGCACAATCGGAGTCAGCCAGCCCCAGCATTTT,CASSTIGVSQPQHF
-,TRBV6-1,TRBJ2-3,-,TGTGCCAGCAGTGAATCGGTCGGCAGGGCTGATACGCAGTATTTT,CASSESVGRADTQYF
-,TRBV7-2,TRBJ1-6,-,TGTGCCAGCAGCTTAGACCTTAACTACAGGGCCCTCCACTTT,CASSLDLNYRALHF
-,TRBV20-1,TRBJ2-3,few,TGCAGTGCTACGGGTGGAGGGACAGATACGCAGTATTTT,CSATGGGTDTQYF
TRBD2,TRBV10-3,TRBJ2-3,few,TGTGCCATCAGTGCCGGGACTAGCGGCACAGATACGCAGTATTTT,CAISAGTSGTDTQYF
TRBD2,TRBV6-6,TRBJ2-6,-,TGTGCCAGCAGTTCCGAAAGCGGGAGGGGTGAGGCCAACGTCCTGACTTTC,CASSSESGRGEANVLTF
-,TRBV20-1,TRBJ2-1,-,TGCAGTGCTAGAGATCGGCCCTGGGAAGAGCAGTTCTTC,CSARDRPWEEQFF
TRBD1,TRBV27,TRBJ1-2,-,TGTGCCAGCAGTTTGGCCGGGACAGGGGGCAGCTACACCTTC,CASSLAGTGGSYTF
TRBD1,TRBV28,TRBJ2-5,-,TGTGCCAGCAGTCCACAACGGCGGACAGGAGCTTGGGCCCAGTACTTC,CASSPQRRTGAWAQYF
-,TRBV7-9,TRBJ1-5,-,TGTGCCAGCAGCTTGTCGACCGTGAATCAGCCCCAGCATTTT,CASSLSTVNQPQHF
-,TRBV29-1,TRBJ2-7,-,TGCAGCGTTGACCTGGGACCGGGCTACGAGCAGTACTTC,CSVDLGPGYEQYF
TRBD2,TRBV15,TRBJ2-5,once,TGTGCCACCAGCAGAGGGGATCTAGCGGGGTACTTTGGAGAGACCCAGTACTTC,CATSRGDLAGYFGETQYF
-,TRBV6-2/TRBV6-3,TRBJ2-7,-,TGTGCCAGCAGTTACCCGAAAACAGGGCTATCACGCGAGCAGTACTTC,CASSYPKTGLSREQYF
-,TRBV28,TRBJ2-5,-,TGTGCCAGCACCCCCGTGGTGCTAGATATTCAAGAGACCCAGTACTTC,CASTPVVLDIQETQYF
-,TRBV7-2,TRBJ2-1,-,TGTGCCAGCAGCGCCCGGACCAACAATGAGCAGTTCTTC,CASSARTNNEQFF
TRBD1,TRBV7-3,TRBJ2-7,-,TGTGCCAGCAGCTTAGGCGAGGGACAGGGATCCTACGAGCAGTACTTC,CASSLGEGQGSYEQYF
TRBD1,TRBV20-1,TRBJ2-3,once,TGCAGTGCTAGAGCAAGGACAGGGCAAGATACGCAGTATTTT,CSARARTGQDTQYF
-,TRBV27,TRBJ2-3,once,TGTGCCAGCAGTTCCAGAGACAGGCGCACAGATACGCAGTATTTT,CASSSRDRRTDTQYF
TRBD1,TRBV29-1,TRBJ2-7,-,TGCAGCGTGAAGACCCGGACAGGGGTCTCCTACGAGCAGTACTTC,CSVKTRTGVSYEQYF